Listed below are T cell receptor beta chains from one sample, sequenced in a study of siplizumab effects on memory and regulatory T cells. The repertoire was sequenced with immunoSEQ multiplex PCR; TCRdb's copy has only in-frame clones and lacks some. The profile covers more than 90,000 clones, with about 93% appearing a single time and approximately 1.4% taken by the ten largest. Sequencing was performed on non-Treg CD4+ T cells sorted from blood. The receptors were gathered from a human donor in good health. Each CDR3 is given with its conserved first and last residue. The order of the fields is J gene, V gene, clone size, D gene, CDR3 DNA, CDR3 protein. A D gene is named only where the DNA matches it firmly. Size is stated for part of the rows, as once, few or many counts, or as a class when the clone is expanded.

TRBJ1-3 | TRBV19 | . | . | TGTGCCAGTACCCTAAGGTCCGTCTCTGGAAACACCATATATTTT | CASTLRSVSGNTIYF
TRBJ2-2 | TRBV10-1 | once | TRBD2 | TGCGCCAGCAGTGATGGGGCGGGAGGACCGAACACCGGGGAGCTGTTTTTT | CASSDGAGGPNTGELFF
TRBJ2-1 | TRBV27 | . | TRBD1 | TGTGCCAGCAGCCCGACAGGGGGCGCTCGGGGCTACAATGAGCAGTTCTTC | CASSPTGGARGYNEQFF
TRBJ1-1 | TRBV5-6 | . | . | TGTGCCAGCACCCCGGGGAGGAACACTGAAGCTTTCTTT | CASTPGRNTEAFF
TRBJ1-5 | TRBV7-9 | . | TRBD1 | TGTGCCAGCAGCTTAGGGGACAGGGTCGGTCAGCCCCAGCATTTT | CASSLGDRVGQPQHF
TRBJ1-2 | TRBV19 | . | . | TGTGCCAGTAGTATAGATCTTGGGCCTTATGGCTACACCTTC | CASSIDLGPYGYTF
TRBJ2-7 | TRBV30 | . | . | TGTGCCTGGAGTGATGCAGGGATCGGCTACGAGCAGTACTTC | CAWSDAGIGYEQYF
TRBJ1-1 | TRBV5-8 | . | . | TGTGCCAGCACCCTACTCTGGGGGGCGCAGGGCACTGAAGCTTTCTTT | CASTLLWGAQGTEAFF
TRBJ1-5 | TRBV28 | . | TRBD1 | TGTGCCAGCAGAATTGGGACAGGCCCCAGCAATCAGCCCCAGCATTTT | CASRIGTGPSNQPQHF
TRBJ2-2 | TRBV28 | . | . | TGTGCCAGCATTTGGGGGAGAGGCCCCGGGGAGCTGTTTTTT | CASIWGRGPGELFF
TRBJ2-1 | TRBV14 | . | . | TGTGCCAGCAGCCAAGAACGAGTCAGGGGACGTGAGCAGTTCTTC | CASSQERVRGREQFF
TRBJ2-2 | TRBV5-1 | . | . | TGCGCCAGCAGCTTGAGGACAACGAACACCGGGGAGCTGTTTTTT | CASSLRTTNTGELFF
TRBJ1-2 | TRBV11-2 | . | . | TGTGCCAGCAGCTTACCCCCCCCCGCTGGCTACACCTTC | CASSLPPPAGYTF
TRBJ2-7 | TRBV28 | . | TRBD1 | TGTGCCAGCCGCCCCGGGACAGGGGCCGAGCAGTACTTC | CASRPGTGAEQYF
TRBJ1-5 | TRBV6-1 | . | . | TGTGCCAGCAGCGGCTCGGGGGCCAATCAGCCCCAGCATTTT | CASSGSGANQPQHF
TRBJ2-1 | TRBV5-1 | once | . | TGCGCCAGCAGGCGGGACAGTCAGCCATATGAGCAGTTCTTC | CASRRDSQPYEQFF
TRBJ2-2 | TRBV7-9 | . | . | TGTGCCAGCAGCTTATCTGGGGGCGACACCGGGGAGCTGTTTTTT | CASSLSGGDTGELFF
TRBJ1-5 | TRBV28 | once | . | TGTGCCAGCAGCCCCAGGGTTCTGTCTCAGCGTTTT | CASSPRVLSQRF
TRBJ2-2 | TRBV19 | . | TRBD2 | TGTGCCAGTAGTCGGGAGCGGGAGTCCGCTGGGTACGGGGAGCTGTTTTTT | CASSRERESAGYGELFF
TRBJ1-1 | TRBV5-1 | . | TRBD1 | TGCGCCAGCAGAACCGGACAGGGTGCAGAAGCTTTCTTT | CASRTGQGAEAFF
TRBJ1-5 | TRBV7-9 | . | . | TGTGCCAGCAGCCGGACGTTCAATCAGCCCCAGCATTTT | CASSRTFNQPQHF
TRBJ2-3 | TRBV7-3 | . | . | TGTGCCAGCAGCTTTTCCCCGGGCCCGCAGTATTTT | CASSFSPGPQYF
TRBJ2-6 | TRBV28 | . | TRBD1 | TGTGCCAGCAGTTTAGGGGACAGGGGTCCTCTGGGGGCCAACGTCCTGACTTTC | CASSLGDRGPLGANVLTF
TRBJ2-3 | TRBV28 | . | . | TGTGCCAGCAGGCGACCCACAGATACGCAGTATTTT | CASRRPTDTQYF
TRBJ1-6 | TRBV19 | few | . | TGTGCCAGTACTCCCGCCAGCGGCTCAGATAATTCACCCCTCCACTTT | CASTPASGSDNSPLHF
TRBJ2-3 | TRBV7-9 | . | TRBD2 | TGTGCCAGCACGACTAGCGCGAGCACAGATACGCAGTATTTT | CASTTSASTDTQYF
TRBJ1-1 | TRBV15 | . | . | TGTGCCACCAGCAGTTCCCCGGGGACTGGCACTGAAGCTTTCTTT | CATSSSPGTGTEAFF